This TCR beta chain was found in a study of low-dose radiotherapy and immunotherapy resistance in tumors. In the study overall: Cohort 2 was treated with 1 Gy per fraction every two weeks, amounting to 13 Gy across 26 weeks.

The time point here: before trial treatment. The presence of advanced solid tumors lacking tumor-infiltrating lymphocytes characterized eligible patients. Only a few counts were recorded for this clonotype. The CDR3 runs 16 residues. V shed 0 bases, J shed 4 bases, and the junction held 5 bases outside the gene matches. The germline V gene has CDR1 SGHDN and CDR2 FVKESK. TRAV- and TRBV-specific primers primed first-strand cDNA, covering alpha and beta chains. Over roughly 19 PCR cycles, TCRs were amplified from a constant-region primer and V-primer adapter. In vitro transcription served to amplify the mRNA that had been isolated. Each CDR3 protein is one row after TCRdb ran MiXCR on the reads. The sample lists tens of thousands of distinct CDR3 sequences; around 32% were seen once.

The receptor was derived from a female donor with ovarian cancer. The rearrangement joins TRBV14 to TRBJ2-1; TRBD2 agrees at 8 bases. The starting material was PBMCs, obtained before treatment. CDR3 amino acids: CASSQDQREWYNEQFF. The CDR3 DNA is TGTGCCAGCAGCCAAGATCAGCGGGAGTGGTACAATGAGCAGTTCTTC.